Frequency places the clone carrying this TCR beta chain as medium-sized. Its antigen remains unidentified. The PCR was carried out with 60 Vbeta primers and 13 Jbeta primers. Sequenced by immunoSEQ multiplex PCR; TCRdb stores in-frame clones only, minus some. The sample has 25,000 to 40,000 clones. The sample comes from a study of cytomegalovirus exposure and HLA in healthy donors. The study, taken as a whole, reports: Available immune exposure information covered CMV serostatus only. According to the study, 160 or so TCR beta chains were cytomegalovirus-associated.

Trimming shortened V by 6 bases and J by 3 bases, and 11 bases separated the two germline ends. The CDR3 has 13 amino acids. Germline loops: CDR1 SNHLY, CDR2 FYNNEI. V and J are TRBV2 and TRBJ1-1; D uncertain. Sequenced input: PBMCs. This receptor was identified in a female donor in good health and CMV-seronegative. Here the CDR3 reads CASRMSGYTEAFF. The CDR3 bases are TGTGCCAGCAGGATGTCGGGTTACACTGAAGCTTTCTTT.